One and the same sample provided the 27 T cell receptor beta chains below, sequenced in a study of blood T cells in healthy people across ages (dated by TCRdb to 2015 to 2017). The library came from 5' RACE. The data were produced on an Illumina HiSeq 2500. A second PCR of roughly 7 to 11 cycles was run with a J-beta primer mix and a sample-barcoded 5' primer. In TCRdb, the public reads were trimmed at Q25 with fastp and aligned with MiXCR, with productive beta chains retained. Here each entry gathers all rows of one CDR3 protein and keeps the most common genes and DNA. This sample lists about 1.8 million distinct CDR3 sequences; about 50% were detected once. Less than 2.5% of the sample goes to the ten largest clones. The sample taken for sequencing was blood. Receptor source: a middle-aged woman in good health.

This clonotype turned up a few times. V and J are TRBV20-1 and TRBJ2-5; 9 bases are a match to TRBD2. Germline V lookup: CDR1 DFQATT, CDR2 SNEGSKA (reference sequence). The J segment lost 4 bases and the V segment lost 6 bases, leaving 6 bases of the junction unmatched. This CDR3 has 13 amino acids. DNA for the CDR3: TGCAGTGCCCGCCTTAGCGGGGGAGAGACCCAGTACTTC. Protein sequence: CSARLSGGETQYF.

The gene calls are TRBV18 and TRBJ1-5; D gene unclear. CDR3 length: 16 residues. V lost 1 base, J lost 4 bases, and 14 bases lay in between. CDR1 KGHSH and CDR2 LQKENI come from the germline V gene. The CDR3 coding sequence is TGTGCCAGCTCACCACGAGGAGCCATCCCAAATCAGCCCCAGCATTTT. Translation: CASSPRGAIPNQPQHF. The variable domain in full, with the rest retrieved from reference TRBV18 and TRBJ1-5, is NAGVMQNPRHLVRRRGQEARLRCSPMKGHSHVYWYRQLPEEGLKFMVYLQKENIIDESGMPKERFSAEFPKEGPSILRIQQVVRGDSAAYFCASSPRGAIPNQPQHFGDGTRLSIL.

The chain carries TRBV12-3 or TRBV12-4 and TRBJ1-1; D uncertain. The CDR3 is 11 residues long. V lost 1 base to trimming and J lost 12 bases, with 9 bases between them. For the CDR3, the DNA is TGTGCCAGCAGTTTAGGACTCGTTTCTTTCTTT. Translating gives CASSLGLVSFF.

The V call is TRBV7-9, the J call TRBJ1-1; TRBD1 is a possible D gene (6 bases). Germline assignment: CDR1 SEHNR and CDR2 FQNEAQ (reference sequence). Trimming shortened V by 4 bases and J by 4 bases, and 19 bases separated the two germline ends. The CDR3 totals 16 residues. For the CDR3, the DNA is TGTGCCAGCAGCTCGCCGCGGAGGGGGGCAGGCACTGAAGCTTTCTTT. Translated: CASSSPRRGAGTEAFF.

The genes are TRBV6-1 and TRBJ2-2; 7 nucleotides match TRBD1. Germline lookup yields CDR1 MNHNS and CDR2 SASEGT. V dropped 6 bases and J dropped 5; count of bases not matched to a gene: 6. This CDR3 has 14 residues. The CDR3 bases are TGTGCCAGCAGAGAGGGGGCAGAGACCGGGGAGCTGTTTTTT. Encoded protein: CASREGAETGELFF.

The sample holds one count of this clonotype. The chain carries TRBV7-2 and TRBJ2-1, with D possibly being TRBD2 (5 bases). The CDR3 spans 13 residues. Germline CDR1 SGHTA, CDR2 FQGNSA. Trimming took 5 bases from V and 7 from J, leaving 12 bases between them. In nucleotides, the CDR3 is TGTGCCAGCAGCCGGAGCCCGGGAAATGAGCAGTTCTTC. Amino acid sequence: CASSRSPGNEQFF.

The chain couples TRBV12-3 or TRBV12-4 to TRBJ2-3; D is undetermined. V lost 7 bases and J 6 bases, leaving 14 bases between the germline ends. The CDR3 length is 13 residues. The CDR3 protein is CASTITVFDTQYF. The CDR3 DNA reads TGTGCCAGCACCATTACAGTGTTTGATACGCAGTATTTT.

The chain carries TRBV4-3 and TRBJ2-1, with 10 bases that match TRBD1. The CDR3 is 16 residues long. With V trimmed by 4 bases and J by 7 bases, 10 bases remained unmatched. The germline V gene has CDR1 LGHNA and CDR2 YSLEER. CDR3 in amino acids: CASSRDGTGEANEQFF. The DNA of the CDR3 is TGCGCCAGCAGCCGTGATGGGACAGGGGAGGCGAATGAGCAGTTCTTC.

This sequence joins TRBV7-9 and TRBJ2-4; the match to TRBD2 covers 13 bases. The assigned J gene may be wrong: the sequence end matches TRBJ2-7 better. The germline V gene encodes CDR1 SEHNR and CDR2 FQNEAQ (reference sequence). CDR3 length: 15 amino acids. The CDR3 coding sequence is TGTGCCATCAGACGACTAGCGGGGGGATGGGACGAGCAGTACTTC. It translates to CAIRRLAGGWDEQYF.

The rearrangement links TRBV7-2 to TRBJ2-1, with D possibly TRBD2 on 5 matching bases. Trimming pared 3 bases from V and 5 bases from J, leaving 14 bases between. There are 15 residues in the CDR3. In germline, CDR1 is SGHTA, CDR2 FQGNSA. CDR3 bases: TGTGCCAGCAGCTTTTTAGAGAGGGCGAACAATGAGCAGTTCTTC. Its protein product is CASSFLERANNEQFF.

The chain combines TRBV9 with TRBJ2-1; 9 bases match TRBD2. V lost 3 bases to trimming and J lost 5 bases; unmatched junction nucleotides: 6. The CDR3 extends over 15 amino acids. CDR1 SGDLS and CDR2 YYNGEE come from the germline V gene. The DNA for the CDR3 is TGTGCCAGCAGCGACCATAGCGGGGGACACAATGAGCAGTTCTTC. Its protein product is CASSDHSGGHNEQFF. Drawing the rest from reference TRBV9 and TRBJ2-1, the complete variable domain is DSGVTQTPKHLITATGQRVTLRCSPRSGDLSVYWYQQSLDQGLQFLIQYYNGEERAKGNILERFSAQQFPDLHSELNLSSLELGDSALYFCASSDHSGGHNEQFFGPGTRLTVL.

The V gene is TRBV27, the J gene TRBJ1-1, with a weak D call TRBD1 (6 bases). V was clipped by 7 bases and J by 4 bases, with 13 bases between them. This CDR3 contains 13 residues. Germline assignment: CDR1 MNHEY and CDR2 SMNVEV (reference sequence). CDR3 DNA sequence: TGTGCCAGCAAGGACAGTATGGTCACTGAAGCTTTCTTT. This sequence encodes CASKDSMVTEAFF.

This clonotype showed up just a few times. The chain carries TRBV20-1 and TRBJ2-5, with 9 bases identical to TRBD2. Trimming cost V 7 bases and J 7 bases; bases outside gene matches: 16. This CDR3 spans 15 amino acids. Germline CDR1 and CDR2: DFQATT and SNEGSKA (reference sequence). The CDR3 DNA follows: TGCAGTGGACGGGGACTAGCCTCAGGGATTGGGACCCAGTACTTC. This encodes CSGRGLASGIGTQYF.

J is TRBJ2-2 and V is TRBV7-3; no reliable D call. The length of the CDR3 is 14 residues. Trimming removed 5 bases at V and 5 bases at J, with 12 bases between. Per the germline V gene, CDR1 is SGHTA and CDR2 is FQGTGA. The CDR3 coding sequence is TGTGCCAGCAGCCAGAGGACGGATACCGGGGAGCTGTTTTTT. Translation: CASSQRTDTGELFF.

The chain combines TRBV6-6 with TRBJ2-7, with TRBD2 matching 9 bases. The CDR3 is made up of 16 amino acids. Germline CDR1 and CDR2: MNHNY and SVGAGI (reference sequence). The V segment lost 5 bases and the J segment 1 base; nucleotides outside the gene matches: 9. CDR3: CASSIGRAGGSYEQYF. The CDR3 DNA reads as TGTGCCAGCAGTATTGGTCGGGCGGGGGGGTCCTACGAGCAGTACTTC.

V and J are TRBV9 and TRBJ2-6, with 7 bases identical to TRBD2. Germline trimming cut 0 bases from V and 2 bases from J; bases unmatched to any gene: 8. There are 18 residues in the CDR3. CDR1 SGDLS and CDR2 YYNGEE come from the germline V gene. The CDR3 DNA sequence: TGTGCCAGCAGCGTAGATGGGGGAGGGCACGCTGGGGCCAACGTCCTGACTTTC. Encoded protein: CASSVDGGGHAGANVLTF.

This chain joins TRBV27 and TRBJ1-2; possible D gene TRBD1, 5 bases. Germline V CDR1 and CDR2: MNHEY, SMNVEV (reference sequence). This CDR3 spans 14 amino acids. The V end was cut by 3 bases, the J end by 4 bases, with 12 bases between. The CDR3 sequence: CASSLRGGFYGYTF. CDR3 in DNA: TGTGCCAGCAGTTTGCGGGGGGGTTTCTATGGCTACACCTTC.

The chain carries TRBV11-2 and TRBJ2-5, with a tentative D call TRBD1 (5 bases). The V end lost 1 base, the J end lost 11 bases, and 20 bases lay between the germline ends. The germline V gene encodes CDR1 SGHAT and CDR2 FQNNGV. The CDR3 length is 15 residues. Written as DNA, the CDR3 is TGTGCCAGCAGCTTAGTCGGGCCCCGACAGATTGAGCAGTACTTC. This translates into CASSLVGPRQIEQYF.

This chain joins TRBV9 and TRBJ1-2; no clear D gene. This CDR3 spans 12 amino acids. Per germline, CDR1 SGDLS and CDR2 YYNGEE. Trimming left V 7 bases short and J 0 bases short, with 7 bases between. The CDR3, as DNA: TGTGCCAGCTTGAGCACTAACTATGGCTACACCTTC. This codes for CASLSTNYGYTF.

The rearrangement uses TRBV20-1 and TRBJ2-1, with 14 bases aligning to TRBD2. TRBJ2-7 explains the end of the DNA better; the J call may be wrong. Germline V gene data show CDR1 as DFQATT and CDR2 as SNEGSKA (reference sequence). There are 15 residues in the CDR3. Here the CDR3 reads CSRLAGGSSYNEQYF. For the CDR3, the DNA is TGCAGCCGACTAGCGGGGGGGAGCTCCTACAATGAGCAGTACTTC.

This clonotype turned up a few times. This chain links TRBV7-2 with TRBJ2-3; 10 bases match TRBD1. In germline, CDR1 is SGHTA, CDR2 FQGNSA. This CDR3 region has 16 residues. J lost 4 bases, V lost 1 base, and 5 bases had no gene match. CDR3 in DNA: TGTGCCAGCAGCTTAGGACAGGGGGCGCCCTCAGATACGCAGTATTTT. It encodes CASSLGQGAPSDTQYF.

This chain links TRBV2 with TRBJ1-2; a weak D match, TRBD1 (6 bases). The V end was cut by 10 bases, the J end by 1 base, with 13 bases between. Germline V gene sequence: CDR1 SNHLY, CDR2 FYNNEI. The CDR3 consists of 13 residues. CDR3 in amino acids: CATLQGLNYGYTF. Written as DNA, the CDR3 is TGTGCCACCTTACAGGGCCTTAACTATGGCTACACCTTC. The variable domain in full, completed from reference TRBV2 and TRBJ1-2, reads EPEVTQTPSHQVTQMGQEVILRCVPISNHLYFYWYRQILGQKVEFLVSFYNNEISEKSEIFDDQFSVERPDGSNFTLKIRSTKLEDSAMYFCATLQGLNYGYTFGSGTRLTVV.

The rearrangement joins TRBV7-2 to TRBJ1-2; 8 bases fit TRBD1. CDR1 is SGHTA and CDR2 is FQGNSA in the germline V gene. After removal of 5 bases from V and 3 bases from J, the junction contained 8 bases not matched to a gene. CDR3 length: 15 amino acids. CDR3 loop: CASSALGQGYYGYTF. CDR3 coding DNA: TGTGCCAGCAGCGCATTAGGACAGGGCTACTATGGCTACACCTTC.

The rearrangement joins TRBV2 to TRBJ2-1, with 9 positions matching TRBD2. V lost 3 bases to trimming and J lost 13 bases; unmatched junction nucleotides: 16. Per the germline V gene, CDR1 is SNHLY and CDR2 is FYNNEI. This CDR3 has 16 amino acids. The CDR3 nucleotides are TGTGCCAGCAGTGATTATAGCGGGAGAACCTCAGAGACCCAGTTCTTC. Translation gives CASSDYSGRTSETQFF.

The chain couples TRBV7-9 to TRBJ1-1, with TRBD1 identical over 7 bases. The germline gives CDR1 SEHNR, CDR2 FQNEAQ (reference sequence). V lost 11 bases and J lost 1; bases outside the gene matches: 4. The CDR3 extends over 12 amino acids. CDR3 DNA: TGTGCCGCCAGGGGGGGGAACACTGAAGCTTTCTTT. It specifies CAARGGNTEAFF.

V and J are TRBV7-9 and TRBJ1-2; D ambiguous. CDR3 size: 14 residues. The V and J ends lost 0 bases and 2 bases respectively, with 7 bases between them. Germline CDR1 reads SEHNR; CDR2 reads FQNEAQ (reference sequence). This CDR3 is CASSLATDNYGYTF. In DNA form, the CDR3 reads TGTGCCAGCAGCTTAGCGACGGACAACTATGGCTACACCTTC.

The rearrangement joins TRBV15 to TRBJ2-5; D tentatively reads TRBD1 or TRBD2 (5 bases each). CDR1 is LNHNV and CDR2 is YYDKDF in the germline V gene (reference sequence). The CDR3 spans 18 residues. Trimming left V 0 bases short and J 5 bases short, with 22 bases between. CDR3 nucleotides: TGTGCCACCAGCAGAGATCTGAGCGGACACATCCCCAAGGAGACCCAGTACTTC. Translated: CATSRDLSGHIPKETQYF.